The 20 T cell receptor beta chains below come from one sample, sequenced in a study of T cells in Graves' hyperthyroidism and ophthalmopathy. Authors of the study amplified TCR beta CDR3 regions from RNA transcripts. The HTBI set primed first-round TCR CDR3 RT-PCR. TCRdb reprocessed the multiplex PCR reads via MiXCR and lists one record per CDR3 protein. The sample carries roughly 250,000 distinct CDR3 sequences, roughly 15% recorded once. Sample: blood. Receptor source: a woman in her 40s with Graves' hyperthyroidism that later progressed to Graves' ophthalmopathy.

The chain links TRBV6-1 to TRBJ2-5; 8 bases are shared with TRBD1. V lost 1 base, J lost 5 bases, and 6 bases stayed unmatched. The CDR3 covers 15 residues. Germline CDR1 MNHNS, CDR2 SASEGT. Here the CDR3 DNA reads TGTGCCAGCAGTGAAGGGACAGGGCCGAGGGAGACCCAGTACTTC. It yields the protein CASSEGTGPRETQYF.

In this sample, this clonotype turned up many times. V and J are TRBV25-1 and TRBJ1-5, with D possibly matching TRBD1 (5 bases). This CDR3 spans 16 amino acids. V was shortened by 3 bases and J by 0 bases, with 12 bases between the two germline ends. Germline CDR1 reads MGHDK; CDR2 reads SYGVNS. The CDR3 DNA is TGTGCCAGCAGTGAGTCCAAAGACAGTAGCAATCAGCCCCAGCATTTT. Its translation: CASSESKDSSNQPQHF.

CDR3 bases: TGTGCCAGCACTGACAGACTAGCGGGAGGAACTACCCGAGAGACCCAGTACTTC. It codes for CASTDRLAGGTTRETQYF. The chain uses TRBV10-3 and TRBJ2-5; 13 bases fit TRBD2. The CDR3 spans 18 residues. Germline CDR1 and CDR2: ENHRY and SYGVKD. J gave up 4 bases and V 10 bases, and 18 bases lay outside the gene matches.

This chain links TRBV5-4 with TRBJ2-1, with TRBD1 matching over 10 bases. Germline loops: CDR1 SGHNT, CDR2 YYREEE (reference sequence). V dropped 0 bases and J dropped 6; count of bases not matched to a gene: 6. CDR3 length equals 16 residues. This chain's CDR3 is CASSLGRTGGTNEQFF. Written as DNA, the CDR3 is TGTGCCAGCAGCTTGGGGCGGACAGGGGGGACCAATGAGCAGTTCTTC.

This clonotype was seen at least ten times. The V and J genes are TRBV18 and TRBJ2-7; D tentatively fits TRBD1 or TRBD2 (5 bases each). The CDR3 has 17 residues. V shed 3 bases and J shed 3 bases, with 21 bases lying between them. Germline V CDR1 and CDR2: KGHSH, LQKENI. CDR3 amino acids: CASSPGRAQGGIYEQYF. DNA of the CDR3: TGTGCCAGCTCACCTGGGAGAGCTCAGGGCGGAATCTACGAGCAGTACTTC. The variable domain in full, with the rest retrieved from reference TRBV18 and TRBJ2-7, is NAGVMQNPRHLVRRRGQEARLRCSPMKGHSHVYWYRQLPEEGLKFMVYLQKENIIDESGMPKERFSAEFPKEGPSILRIQQVVRGDSAAYFCASSPGRAQGGIYEQYFGPGTRLTVT.

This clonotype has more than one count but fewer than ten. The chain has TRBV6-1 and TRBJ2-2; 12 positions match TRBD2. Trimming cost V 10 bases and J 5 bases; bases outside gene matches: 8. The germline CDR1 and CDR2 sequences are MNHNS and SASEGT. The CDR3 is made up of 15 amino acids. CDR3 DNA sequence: TGTGCCATCGGCAGGACTAGCGGGATTACCGGGGAGCTGTTTTTT. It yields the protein CAIGRTSGITGELFF.

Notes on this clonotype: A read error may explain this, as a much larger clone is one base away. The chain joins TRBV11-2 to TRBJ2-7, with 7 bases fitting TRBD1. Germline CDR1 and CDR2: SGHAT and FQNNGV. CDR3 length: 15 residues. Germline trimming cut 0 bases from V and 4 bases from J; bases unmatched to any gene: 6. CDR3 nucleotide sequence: TGTGCCAGCAGCTTAGAGGGACAGTCCTTATACGAGCAGTACTTC. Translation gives CASSLEGQSLYEQYF.

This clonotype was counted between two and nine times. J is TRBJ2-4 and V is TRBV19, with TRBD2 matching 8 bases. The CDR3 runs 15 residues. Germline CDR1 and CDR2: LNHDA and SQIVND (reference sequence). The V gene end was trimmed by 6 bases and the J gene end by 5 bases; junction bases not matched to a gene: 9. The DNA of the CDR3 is TGTGCCAGTAGGGGGGTGAGCGGGAGCCAAAACATTCAGTACTTC. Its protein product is CASRGVSGSQNIQYF.

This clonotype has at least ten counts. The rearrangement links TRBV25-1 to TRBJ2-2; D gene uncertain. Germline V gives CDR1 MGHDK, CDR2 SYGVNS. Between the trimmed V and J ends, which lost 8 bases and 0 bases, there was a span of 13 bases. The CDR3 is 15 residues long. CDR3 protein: CASGALGSNTGELFF. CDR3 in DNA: TGTGCCAGCGGTGCCCTTGGGTCGAACACCGGGGAGCTGTTTTTT.

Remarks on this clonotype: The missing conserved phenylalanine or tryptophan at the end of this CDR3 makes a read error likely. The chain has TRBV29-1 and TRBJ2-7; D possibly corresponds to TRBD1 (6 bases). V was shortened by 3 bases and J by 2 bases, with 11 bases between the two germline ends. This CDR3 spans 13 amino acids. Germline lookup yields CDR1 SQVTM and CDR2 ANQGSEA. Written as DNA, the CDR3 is TGCAGCGTTGATTTGAGGGGGACCTACGAGCAGTACCTC. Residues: CSVDLRGTYEQYL.

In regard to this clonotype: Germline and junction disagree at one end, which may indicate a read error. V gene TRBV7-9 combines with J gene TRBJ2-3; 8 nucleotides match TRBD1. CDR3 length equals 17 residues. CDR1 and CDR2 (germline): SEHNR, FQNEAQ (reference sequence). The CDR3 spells CASSLLTGGVGTGTQYF. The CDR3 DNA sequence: TGTGCCAGCAGCCTTCTTACAGGGGGAGTGGGCACAGGTACGCAGTATTTT.

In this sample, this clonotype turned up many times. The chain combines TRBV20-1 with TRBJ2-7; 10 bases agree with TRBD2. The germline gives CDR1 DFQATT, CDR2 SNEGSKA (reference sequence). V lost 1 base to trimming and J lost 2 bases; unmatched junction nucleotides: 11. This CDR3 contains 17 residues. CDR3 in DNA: TGCAGTGCTAGAGGTCGGGCTAGCGGGAGAGCTGCCTACGAGCAGTACTTC. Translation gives CSARGRASGRAAYEQYF.

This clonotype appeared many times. Written as DNA, the CDR3 is TGTGCCACCAGCAGAGAAAACGTCGGTGGCCTCCTTTACTACGAGCAGTACTTC. The encoded protein is CATSRENVGGLLYYEQYF. This chain joins TRBV15 and TRBJ2-7, with D unclear. Deletions cut 0 bases from V and 3 bases from J, with 21 bases between. Looked up from germline, CDR1 is LNHNV and CDR2 is YYDKDF (reference sequence). This CDR3 has 18 amino acids. Filled out from reference TRBV15 and TRBJ2-7, the complete variable domain reads DAMVIQNPRYQVTQFGKPVTLSCSQTLNHNVMYWYQQKSSQAPKLLFHYYDKDFNNEADTPDNFQSRRPNTSFCFLDIRSPGLGDTAMYLCATSRENVGGLLYYEQYFGPGTRLTVT.

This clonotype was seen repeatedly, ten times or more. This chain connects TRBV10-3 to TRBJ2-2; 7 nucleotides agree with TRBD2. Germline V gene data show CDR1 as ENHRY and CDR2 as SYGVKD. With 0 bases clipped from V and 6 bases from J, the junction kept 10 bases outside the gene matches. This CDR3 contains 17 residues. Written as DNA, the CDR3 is TGTGCCATCAGTGAGTCGGAGGCGGGAGCTAGTGCCGGGGAGCTGTTTTTT. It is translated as CAISESEAGASAGELFF.

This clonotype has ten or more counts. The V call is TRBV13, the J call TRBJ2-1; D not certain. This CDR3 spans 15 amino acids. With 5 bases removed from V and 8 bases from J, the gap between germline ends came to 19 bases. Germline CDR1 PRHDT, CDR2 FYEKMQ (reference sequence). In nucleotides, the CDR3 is TGTGCCAGCAGCCCAGGAGCTAGTTTAACCGATGAGCAGTTCTTC. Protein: CASSPGASLTDEQFF.

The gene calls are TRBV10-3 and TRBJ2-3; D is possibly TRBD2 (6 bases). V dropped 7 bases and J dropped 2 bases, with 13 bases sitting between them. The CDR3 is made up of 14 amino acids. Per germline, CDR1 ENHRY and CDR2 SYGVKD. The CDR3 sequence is CAITAGLNTDTQYF. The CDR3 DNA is TGTGCCATCACCGCGGGACTTAACACAGATACGCAGTATTTT.

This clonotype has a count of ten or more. CDR3 bases: TGTGCCAGCAGTGGTTCCGGGACAGACGAAGGGCAGTACTTC. It encodes CASSGSGTDEGQYF. The V call is TRBV28, the J call TRBJ2-7; 7 nucleotides agree with TRBD1. The CDR3 length is 14 residues. Germline lookup yields CDR1 MDHEN and CDR2 SYDVKM. Trimming at V came to 5 bases and at J to 9 bases, leaving 13 bases not matched to a gene.

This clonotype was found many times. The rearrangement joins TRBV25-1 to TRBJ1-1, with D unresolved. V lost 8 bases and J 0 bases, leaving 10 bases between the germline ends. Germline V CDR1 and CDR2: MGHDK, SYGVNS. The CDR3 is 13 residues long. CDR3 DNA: TGTGCCAGCTCGTTTCGTCTGAACACTGAAGCTTTCTTT. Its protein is CASSFRLNTEAFF.

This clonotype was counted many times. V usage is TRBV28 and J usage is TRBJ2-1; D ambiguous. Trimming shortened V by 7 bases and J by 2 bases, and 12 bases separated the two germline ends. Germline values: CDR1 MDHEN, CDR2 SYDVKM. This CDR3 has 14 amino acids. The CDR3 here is CASTPTTPYNEQFF. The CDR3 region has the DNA TGTGCCAGCACTCCGACGACCCCCTACAATGAGCAGTTCTTC. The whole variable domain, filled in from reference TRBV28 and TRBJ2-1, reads DVKVTQSSRYLVKRTGEKVFLECVQDMDHENMFWYRQDPGLGLRLIYFSYDVKMKEKGDIPEGYSVSREKKERFSLILESASTNQTSMYLCASTPTTPYNEQFFGPGTRLTVL.

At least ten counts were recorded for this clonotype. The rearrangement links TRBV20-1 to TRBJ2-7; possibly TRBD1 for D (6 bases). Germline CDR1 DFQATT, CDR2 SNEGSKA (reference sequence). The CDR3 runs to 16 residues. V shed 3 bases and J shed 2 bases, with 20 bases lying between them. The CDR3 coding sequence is TGCAGTGCTAGTACGTACTCAGGGGCTCCCGCCTACGAGCAGTACTTC. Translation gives CSASTYSGAPAYEQYF.